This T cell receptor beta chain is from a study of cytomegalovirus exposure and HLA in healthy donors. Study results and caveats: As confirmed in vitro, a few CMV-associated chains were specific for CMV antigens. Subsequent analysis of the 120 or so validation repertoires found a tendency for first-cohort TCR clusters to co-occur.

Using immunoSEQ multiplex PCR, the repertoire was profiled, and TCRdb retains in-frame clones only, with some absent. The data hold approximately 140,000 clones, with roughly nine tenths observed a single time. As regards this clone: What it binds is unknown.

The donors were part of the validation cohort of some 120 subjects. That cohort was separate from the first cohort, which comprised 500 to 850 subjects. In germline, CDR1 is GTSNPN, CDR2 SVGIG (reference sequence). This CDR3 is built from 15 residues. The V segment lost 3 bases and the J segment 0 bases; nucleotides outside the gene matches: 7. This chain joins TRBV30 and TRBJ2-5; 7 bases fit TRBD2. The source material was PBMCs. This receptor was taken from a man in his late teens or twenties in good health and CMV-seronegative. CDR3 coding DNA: TGTGCCTGGAGGCCTATGGGGGGGTACCAAGAGACCCAGTACTTC. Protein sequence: CAWRPMGGYQETQYF.